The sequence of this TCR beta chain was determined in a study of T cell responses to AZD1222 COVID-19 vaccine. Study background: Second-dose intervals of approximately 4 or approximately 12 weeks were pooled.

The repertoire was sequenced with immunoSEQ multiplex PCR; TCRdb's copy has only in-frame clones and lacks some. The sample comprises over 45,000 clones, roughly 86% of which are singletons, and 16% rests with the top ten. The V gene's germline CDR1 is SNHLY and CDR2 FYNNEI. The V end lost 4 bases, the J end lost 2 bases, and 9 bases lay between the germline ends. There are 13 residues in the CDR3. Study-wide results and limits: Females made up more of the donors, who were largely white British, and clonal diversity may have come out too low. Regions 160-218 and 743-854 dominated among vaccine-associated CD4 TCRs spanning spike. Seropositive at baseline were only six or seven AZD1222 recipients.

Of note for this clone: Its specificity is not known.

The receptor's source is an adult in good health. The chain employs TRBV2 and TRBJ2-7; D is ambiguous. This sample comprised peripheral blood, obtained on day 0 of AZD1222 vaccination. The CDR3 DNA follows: TGTGCCAGCAGTGTTGCCAGGACCTACGAGCAGTACTTC. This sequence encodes CASSVARTYEQYF.